The 20 T cell receptor beta chains listed next were all sequenced from one sample in a study of CD8 T cells in ankylosing spondylitis. TCRdb reprocessed the 5' RACE reads via MiXCR and lists one record per CDR3 protein. The table has about 220,000 distinct CDR3 sequences, more than 25% seen once; the top ten hold just over 6.5%. The sequencing input was blood, either unsorted or a sorted T cell fraction (not recorded which). The receptors were gathered from a male donor with ankylosing spondylitis or in good health (not recorded which).

This clonotype was detected a few times. The V and J genes are TRBV10-3 and TRBJ1-3; D perhaps matches TRBD1 (5 bases). CDR3 length: 14 amino acids. The germline V and J ends were trimmed by 4 bases and 2 bases, with 9 bases remaining between them. CDR1 is ENHRY and CDR2 is SYGVKD in the germline V gene. The CDR3 region is CAISGGEPGNTIYF. CDR3 DNA sequence: TGTGCCATCAGTGGGGGGGAACCTGGAAACACCATATATTTT.

This clonotype was seen ten or more times. The chain carries TRBV3-1 and TRBJ2-1; TRBD2 aligns across 7 bases. Germline loops: CDR1 LGHDT, CDR2 YNNKEL (reference sequence). V lost 2 bases, J lost 14 bases, and 9 bases stayed unmatched. The CDR3 length is 13 residues. CDR3: CASSQMREGQEFF. For the CDR3, the DNA is TGTGCCAGCAGCCAAATGAGGGAGGGCCAAGAGTTCTTC.

This clonotype appeared once. V is TRBV20-1 and J is TRBJ2-7, with 8 nucleotides matching TRBD1. Germline loops: CDR1 DFQATT, CDR2 SNEGSKA (reference sequence). V shed 5 bases, J shed 3 bases, and the junction held 12 bases outside the gene matches. The CDR3 is 15 amino acids. CDR3 DNA sequence: TGCAGTGCTCTCTATACACAGGGGGGAGACTACGAGCAGTACTTC. It yields the protein CSALYTQGGDYEQYF.

J is TRBJ2-7 and V is TRBV20-1; 9 bases agree with TRBD2. The CDR3 has 14 amino acids. Germline values: CDR1 DFQATT, CDR2 SNEGSKA (reference sequence). After removal of 2 bases from V and 3 bases from J, the junction contained 5 bases not matched to a gene. DNA of the CDR3: TGCAGTGCTAGATCGGCTAGCGGGGACTACGAGCAGTACTTC. Translation gives CSARSASGDYEQYF.

This clonotype occurred a few times. The chain recombines TRBV4-3 with TRBJ2-7; the match to TRBD2 covers 9 bases. V shed 4 bases, J shed 4 bases, and the junction held 8 bases outside the gene matches. This CDR3 is 15 amino acids long. The germline CDR1 and CDR2 sequences are LGHNA and YSLEER. The CDR3 DNA follows: TGCGCCAGCAGCCTAATGACTAGCGGAGCATACGAGCAGTACTTC. Its protein product is CASSLMTSGAYEQYF.

Many counts were recorded for this clonotype. The chain carries TRBV20-1 and TRBJ2-5; the match to TRBD2 covers 8 bases. Germline V lookup: CDR1 DFQATT, CDR2 SNEGSKA (reference sequence). Trimming cost V 0 bases and J 2 bases; bases outside gene matches: 5. The CDR3 length is 15 residues. In nucleotides, the CDR3 is TGCAGTGCTAGAGACGCTAGCGGGCCACAAGAGACCCAGTACTTC. Translating gives CSARDASGPQETQYF.

The chain links TRBV7-2 to TRBJ2-7, with TRBD2 identical over 10 bases. Germline CDR1 SGHTA, CDR2 FQGNSA. Losses at the gene ends were 7 bases for V and 5 bases for J; bases not matched to a gene: 11. The CDR3 has 15 residues. CDR3 amino acids: CASTHSASGSHEQYF. CDR3 DNA: TGTGCCAGCACCCATTCCGCTAGCGGGAGCCACGAGCAGTACTTC. Based on the CDR3 plus reference TRBV7-2 and TRBJ2-7, the full variable domain is GAGVSQSPSNKVTEKGKDVELRCDPISGHTALYWYRQSLGQGLEFLIYFQGNSAPDKSGLPSDRFSAERTGGSVSTLTIQRTQQEDSAVYLCASTHSASGSHEQYFGPGTRLTVT.

This sequence joins TRBV20-1 and TRBJ2-1, with TRBD2 matching over 9 bases. The CDR3 covers 15 residues. The V gene's germline CDR1 is DFQATT and CDR2 SNEGSKA (reference sequence). V shed 0 bases and J 0 bases; nucleotides not matched to a gene: 0. The CDR3 DNA follows: TGCAGTGCTAGAGAACTAGCGGGCTCCTACAATGAGCAGTTCTTC. It encodes CSARELAGSYNEQFF.

The chain carries TRBV12-3 or TRBV12-4 and TRBJ2-7; D not resolved. The ends were cut back, 5 bases at V and 3 bases at J, with 8 bases in the middle. This CDR3 comprises 12 residues. The CDR3 DNA is TGTGCCAGCAGTCTCCTCTTCTACGAGCAGTACTTC. The encoded protein is CASSLLFYEQYF.

This clonotype was counted many times. This chain uses TRBV11-2 with TRBJ2-3, with 10 bases aligning to TRBD2. This CDR3 comprises 20 residues. The J segment lost 1 base and the V segment lost 2 bases, leaving 15 bases of the junction unmatched. The germline gives CDR1 SGHAT, CDR2 FQNNGV. The CDR3 DNA sequence: TGTGCCAGCAGCTTATATGCCCATCCTAGCGGGAGCGCGGGCACAGATACGCAGTATTTT. Protein: CASSLYAHPSGSAGTDTQYF.

This clonotype was seen a few times. The J gene is TRBJ1-1, the V gene TRBV5-5; D gene uncertain. Germline CDR1 SGHKS, CDR2 YYEKEE (reference sequence). Trimming shortened V by 1 base and J by 1 base, and 8 bases separated the two germline ends. The CDR3 extends over 14 amino acids. CDR3 coding DNA: TGTGCCAGCAGCTTGTACGGGCCGAACACTGAAGCTTTCTTT. As protein: CASSLYGPNTEAFF.

This clonotype was picked up one time. The genes are TRBV12-3 or TRBV12-4 and TRBJ2-7, with D possibly being TRBD1 or TRBD2 (5 bases each). Trimming left V 2 bases short and J 2 bases short, with 13 bases between. This CDR3 is 15 amino acids long. Here the CDR3 reads CASSLLRDPAYEQYF. The CDR3 DNA sequence: TGTGCCAGCAGTTTACTCCGGGACCCAGCCTACGAGCAGTACTTC.

The gene calls are TRBV7-2 and TRBJ2-3, with TRBD2 matching 7 bases. Germline-derived CDR1 and CDR2 are SGHTA and FQGNSA. CDR3 length equals 16 residues. With V trimmed by 4 bases and J by 5 bases, 12 bases remained unmatched. The CDR3 sequence is CASSSPNGRAGDTQYF. Here the CDR3 DNA reads TGTGCCAGCAGCTCCCCGAATGGGAGGGCCGGAGATACGCAGTATTTT.

In its sample, this clonotype was seen many times. The chain combines TRBV6-5 with TRBJ2-5; D gene unclear. The CDR3 consists of 17 residues. The germline V and J ends were trimmed by 0 bases and 5 bases, with 19 bases remaining between them. Germline V gene data show CDR1 as MNHEY and CDR2 as SVGAGI. The CDR3 DNA is TGTGCCAGCAGTTACTCCCACTATTCTAGACCAAGGGAGACCCAGTACTTC. Its translation is CASSYSHYSRPRETQYF.

This clonotype was seen ten or more times. J is TRBJ2-3 and V is TRBV5-1; 14 bases are a match to TRBD2. The J segment lost 3 bases and the V segment lost 2 bases, leaving 5 bases of the junction unmatched. The CDR3 is made up of 17 amino acids. Germline V CDR1 and CDR2: SGHRS, YFSETQ. In DNA, the CDR3 is TGCGCCAGCAGCTTACCGGGACTAGCGGGAGAAACAGATACGCAGTATTTT. Translating it yields CASSLPGLAGETDTQYF.

For the CDR3, the DNA is TGTGCCAGCAGCTTGGCTGGGACCCCAGACTACAATGAGCAGTTCTTC. It codes for CASSLAGTPDYNEQFF. This sequence joins TRBV5-6 and TRBJ2-1; possibly TRBD1 or TRBD2 for D (5 bases each). The length of the CDR3 is 16 residues. The germline CDR1 and CDR2 sequences are SGHDT and YYEEEE. The V gene lost 0 bases and the J gene lost 3 bases, with 13 bases spanning the gap.

A few counts support this clonotype. The V call is TRBV12-3 or TRBV12-4, the J call TRBJ2-1; perhaps TRBD2 as D (6 bases). The V gene lost 7 bases and the J gene lost 4 bases, with 14 bases spanning the gap. CDR3 size: 14 residues. CDR3 region: CASTLGGSYNEQFF. CDR3 in DNA: TGTGCCAGCACCTTGGGGGGTAGTTACAATGAGCAGTTCTTC.

The chain links TRBV4-2 to TRBJ2-5; D remains ambiguous. Germline V gives CDR1 LGHNA, CDR2 YNFKEQ. Trimming left V 0 bases short and J 5 bases short, with 13 bases between. The length of the CDR3 is 15 residues. As DNA, the CDR3 is TGTGCCAGCAGCCAAGAGGTGGGCTTCCCGGAGACCCAGTACTTC. Its protein product is CASSQEVGFPETQYF.

The chain recombines TRBV21-1 with TRBJ1-6. TRBV21-1 is listed as a pseudogene. The CDR3 is made up of 16 amino acids. The CDR3 DNA reads as TGTGCCAGCAATTACGAGGAGAGCTCCTATAATTCACCCCTCCACTTT. It encodes CASNYEESSYNSPLHF.

V gene TRBV10-2 combines with J gene TRBJ1-4; 11 bases are a match to TRBD1. The junction had 11 bases not matched to a gene; V was cut back by 8 bases and J by 6 bases. The CDR3 loop spans 16 amino acids. Germline V gives CDR1 WSHSY, CDR2 SAAADI. As DNA, the CDR3 is TGCGCCAGCCGGGACGGGACAGGGGGGAGTTATGAAAAACTGTTTTTT. Translated: CASRDGTGGSYEKLFF.